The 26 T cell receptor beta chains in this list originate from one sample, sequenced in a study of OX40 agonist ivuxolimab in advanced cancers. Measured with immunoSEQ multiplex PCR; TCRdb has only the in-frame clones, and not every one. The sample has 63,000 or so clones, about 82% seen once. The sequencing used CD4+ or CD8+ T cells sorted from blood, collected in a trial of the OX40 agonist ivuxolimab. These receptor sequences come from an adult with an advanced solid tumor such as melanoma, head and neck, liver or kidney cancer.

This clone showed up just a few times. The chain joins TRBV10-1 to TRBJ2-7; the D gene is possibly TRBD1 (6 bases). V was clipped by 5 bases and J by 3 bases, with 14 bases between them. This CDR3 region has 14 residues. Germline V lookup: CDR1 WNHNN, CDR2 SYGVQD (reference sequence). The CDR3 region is CASSRAQGSYEQYF. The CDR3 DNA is TGCGCCAGCAGTCGGGCGCAGGGGAGCTACGAGCAGTACTTC.

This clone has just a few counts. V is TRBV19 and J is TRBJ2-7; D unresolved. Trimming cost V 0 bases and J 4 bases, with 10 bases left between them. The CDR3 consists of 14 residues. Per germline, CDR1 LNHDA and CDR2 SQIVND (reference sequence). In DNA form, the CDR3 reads TGTGCCAGTAGTATAGATCTAAGGCGATACGAGCAGTACTTC. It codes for CASSIDLRRYEQYF.

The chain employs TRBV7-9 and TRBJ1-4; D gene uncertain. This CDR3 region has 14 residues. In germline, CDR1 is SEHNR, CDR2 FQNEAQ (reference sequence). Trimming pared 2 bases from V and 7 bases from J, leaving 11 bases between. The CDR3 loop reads CASSLMGWREKLFF. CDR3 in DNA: TGTGCCAGCAGCTTAATGGGGTGGCGTGAAAAACTGTTTTTT.

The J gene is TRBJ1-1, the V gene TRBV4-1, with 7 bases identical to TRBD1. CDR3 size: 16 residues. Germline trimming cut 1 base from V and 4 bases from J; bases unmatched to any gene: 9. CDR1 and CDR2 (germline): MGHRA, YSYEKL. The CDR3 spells CASSQGRDRLLTEAFF. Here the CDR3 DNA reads TGCGCCAGCAGCCAAGGCCGGGACAGATTACTCACTGAAGCTTTCTTT.

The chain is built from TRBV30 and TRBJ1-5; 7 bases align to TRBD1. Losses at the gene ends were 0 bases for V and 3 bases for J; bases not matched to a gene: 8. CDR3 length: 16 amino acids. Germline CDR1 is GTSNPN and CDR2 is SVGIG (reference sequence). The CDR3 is CAWSVNRGLDNQPQHF. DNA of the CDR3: TGTGCCTGGAGTGTAAACAGGGGATTGGACAATCAGCCCCAGCATTTT.

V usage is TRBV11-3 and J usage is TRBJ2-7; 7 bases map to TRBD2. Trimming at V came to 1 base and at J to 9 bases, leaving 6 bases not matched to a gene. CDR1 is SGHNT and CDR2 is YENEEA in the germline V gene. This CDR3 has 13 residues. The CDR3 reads CASSLVGPGGQYF. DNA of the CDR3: TGTGCCAGCAGCTTAGTCGGGCCGGGAGGGCAGTACTTC.

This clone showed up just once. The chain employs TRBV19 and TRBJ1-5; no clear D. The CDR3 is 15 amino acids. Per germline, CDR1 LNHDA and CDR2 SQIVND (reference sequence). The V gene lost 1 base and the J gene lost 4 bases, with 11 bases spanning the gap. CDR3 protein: CASSIGSTTNQPQHF. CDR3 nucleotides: TGTGCCAGTAGTATAGGTTCGACTACTAATCAGCCCCAGCATTTT.

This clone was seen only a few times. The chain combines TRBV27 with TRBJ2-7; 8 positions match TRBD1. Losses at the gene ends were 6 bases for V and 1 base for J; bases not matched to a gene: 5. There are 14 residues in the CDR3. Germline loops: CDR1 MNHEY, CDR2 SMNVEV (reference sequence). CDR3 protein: CASRWTGTSYEQYF. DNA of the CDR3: TGTGCCAGCAGGTGGACAGGGACGTCCTACGAGCAGTACTTC.

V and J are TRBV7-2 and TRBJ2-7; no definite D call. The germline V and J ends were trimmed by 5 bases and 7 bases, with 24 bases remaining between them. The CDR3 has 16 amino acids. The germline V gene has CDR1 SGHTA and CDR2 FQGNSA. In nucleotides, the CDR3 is TGTGCCAGCAGCGGACGACCCCCGCCTACCTTGGATGAGCAGTACTTC. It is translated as CASSGRPPPTLDEQYF.

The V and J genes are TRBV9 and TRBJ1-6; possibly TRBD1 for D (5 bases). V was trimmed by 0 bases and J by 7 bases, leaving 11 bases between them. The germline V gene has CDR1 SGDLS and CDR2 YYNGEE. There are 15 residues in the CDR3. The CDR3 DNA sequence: TGTGCCAGCAGCGTAGGACAGAATAACAATTCACCCCTCCACTTT. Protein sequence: CASSVGQNNNSPLHF.

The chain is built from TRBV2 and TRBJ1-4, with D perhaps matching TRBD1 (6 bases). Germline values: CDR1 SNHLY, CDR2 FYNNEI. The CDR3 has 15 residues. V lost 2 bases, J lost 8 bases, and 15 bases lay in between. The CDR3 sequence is CASSESGGRGEKLFF. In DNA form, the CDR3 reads TGTGCCAGCAGTGAAAGCGGGGGGCGAGGGGAAAAACTGTTTTTT.

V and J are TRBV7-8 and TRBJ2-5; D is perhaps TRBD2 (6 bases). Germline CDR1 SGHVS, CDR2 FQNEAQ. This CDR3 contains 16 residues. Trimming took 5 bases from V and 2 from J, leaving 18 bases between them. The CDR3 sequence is CASSARAPLAQETQYF. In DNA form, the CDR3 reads TGTGCCAGCAGCGCTCGTGCCCCTCTAGCGCAAGAGACCCAGTACTTC.

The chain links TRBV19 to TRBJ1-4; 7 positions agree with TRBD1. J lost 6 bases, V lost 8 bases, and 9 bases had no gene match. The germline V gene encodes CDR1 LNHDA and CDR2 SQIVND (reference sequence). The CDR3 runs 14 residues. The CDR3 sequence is CASPPGGHDEKLFF. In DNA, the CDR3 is TGTGCCAGTCCCCCAGGGGGGCATGATGAAAAACTGTTTTTT.

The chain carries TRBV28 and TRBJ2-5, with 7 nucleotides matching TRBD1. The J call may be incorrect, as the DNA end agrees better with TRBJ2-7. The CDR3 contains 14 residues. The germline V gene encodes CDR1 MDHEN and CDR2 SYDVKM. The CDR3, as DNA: TGTGCCAGCAGTTTAGAGGGGGCCCCCTACGAGCAGTACTTC. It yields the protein CASSLEGAPYEQYF.

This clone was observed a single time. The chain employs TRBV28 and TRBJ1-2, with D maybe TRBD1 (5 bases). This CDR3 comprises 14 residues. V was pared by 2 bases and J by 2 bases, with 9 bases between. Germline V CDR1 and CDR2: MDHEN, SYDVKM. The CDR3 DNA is TGTGCCAGCAGTTTAGGGGGTATCAACTATGGCTACACCTTC. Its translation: CASSLGGINYGYTF.

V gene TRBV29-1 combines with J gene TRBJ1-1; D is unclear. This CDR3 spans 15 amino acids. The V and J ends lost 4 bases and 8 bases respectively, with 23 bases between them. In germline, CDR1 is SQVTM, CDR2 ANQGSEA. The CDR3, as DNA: TGCAGCGTTGGTTTCATCAGTCCCCTAGGTAAGGAAGCTTTCTTT. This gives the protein CSVGFISPLGKEAFF.

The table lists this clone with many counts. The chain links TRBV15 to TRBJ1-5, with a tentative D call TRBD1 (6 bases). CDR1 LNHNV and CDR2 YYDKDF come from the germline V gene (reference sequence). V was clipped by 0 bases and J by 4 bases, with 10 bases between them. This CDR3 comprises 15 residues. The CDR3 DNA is TGTGCCACCAGCAGAGACAGGGGCGAGAATCAGCCCCAGCATTTT. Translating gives CATSRDRGENQPQHF.

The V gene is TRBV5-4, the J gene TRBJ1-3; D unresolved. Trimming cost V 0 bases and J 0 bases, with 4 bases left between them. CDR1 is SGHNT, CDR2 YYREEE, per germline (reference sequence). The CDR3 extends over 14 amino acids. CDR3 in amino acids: CASSLVDSGNTIYF. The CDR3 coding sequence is TGTGCCAGCAGCTTGGTAGACTCTGGAAACACCATATATTTT.

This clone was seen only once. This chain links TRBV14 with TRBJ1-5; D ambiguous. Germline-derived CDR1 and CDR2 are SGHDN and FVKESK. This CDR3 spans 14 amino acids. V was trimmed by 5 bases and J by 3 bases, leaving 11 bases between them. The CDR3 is CASSYNGNNQPQHF. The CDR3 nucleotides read TGTGCCAGCAGCTACAACGGAAACAATCAGCCCCAGCATTTT.

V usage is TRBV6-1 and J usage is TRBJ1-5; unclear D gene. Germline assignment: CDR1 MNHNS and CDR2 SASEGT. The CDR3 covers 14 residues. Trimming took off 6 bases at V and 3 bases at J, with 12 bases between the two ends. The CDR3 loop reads CASRPQNFNQPQHF. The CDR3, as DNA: TGTGCCAGCAGACCACAAAATTTCAATCAGCCCCAGCATTTT.

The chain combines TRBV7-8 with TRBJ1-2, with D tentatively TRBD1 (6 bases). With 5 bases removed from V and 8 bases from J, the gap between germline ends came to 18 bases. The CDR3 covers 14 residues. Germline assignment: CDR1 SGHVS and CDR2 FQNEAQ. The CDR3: CASSHIGARGGYTF. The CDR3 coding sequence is TGTGCCAGCAGCCACATAGGGGCCAGGGGAGGCTACACCTTC.

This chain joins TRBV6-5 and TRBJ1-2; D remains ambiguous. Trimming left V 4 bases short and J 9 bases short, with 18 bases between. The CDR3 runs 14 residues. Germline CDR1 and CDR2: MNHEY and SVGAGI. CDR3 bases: TGTGCCAGCAGTTTGGATCGCTCGGGCGCAAGCTACACCTTC. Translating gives CASSLDRSGASYTF.

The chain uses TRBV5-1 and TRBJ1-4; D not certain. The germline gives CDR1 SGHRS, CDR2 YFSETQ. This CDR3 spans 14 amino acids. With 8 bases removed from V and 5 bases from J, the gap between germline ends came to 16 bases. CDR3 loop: CASLITGENEKLFF. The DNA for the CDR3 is TGCGCCAGTTTAATCACCGGGGAAAATGAAAAACTGTTTTTT.

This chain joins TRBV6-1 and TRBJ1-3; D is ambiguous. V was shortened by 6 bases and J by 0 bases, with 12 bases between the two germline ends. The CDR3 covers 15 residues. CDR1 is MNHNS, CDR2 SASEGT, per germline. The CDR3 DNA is TGTGCCAGCAGGCAGGCGCTCGACTCTGGAAACACCATATATTTT. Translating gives CASRQALDSGNTIYF.

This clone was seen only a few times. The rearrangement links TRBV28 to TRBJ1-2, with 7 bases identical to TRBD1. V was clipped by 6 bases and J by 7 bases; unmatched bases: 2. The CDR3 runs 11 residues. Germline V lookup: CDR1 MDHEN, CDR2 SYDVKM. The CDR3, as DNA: TGTGCCAGCAGAACAGGGGCTGGCTACACCTTC. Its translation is CASRTGAGYTF.

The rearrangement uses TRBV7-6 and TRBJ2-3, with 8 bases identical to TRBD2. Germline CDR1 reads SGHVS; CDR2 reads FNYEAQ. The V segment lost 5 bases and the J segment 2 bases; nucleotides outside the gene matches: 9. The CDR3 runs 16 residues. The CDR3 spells CASSPQAGASTDTQYF. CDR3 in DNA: TGTGCCAGCAGCCCGCAAGCGGGGGCCTCCACAGATACGCAGTATTTT.